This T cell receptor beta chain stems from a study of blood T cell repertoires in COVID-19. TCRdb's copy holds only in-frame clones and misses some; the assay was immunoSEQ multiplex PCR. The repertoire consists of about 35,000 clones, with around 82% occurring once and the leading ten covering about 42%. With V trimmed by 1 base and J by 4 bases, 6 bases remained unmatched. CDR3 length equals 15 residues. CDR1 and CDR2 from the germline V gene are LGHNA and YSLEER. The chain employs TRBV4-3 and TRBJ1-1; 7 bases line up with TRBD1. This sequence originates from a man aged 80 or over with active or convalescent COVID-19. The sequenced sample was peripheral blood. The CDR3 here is CASSQGTGVATEAFF. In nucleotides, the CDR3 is TGCGCCAGCAGCCAAGGAACAGGGGTTGCCACTGAAGCTTTCTTT.